A single sample gave rise to the 30 T cell receptor beta chains below, sequenced in a study of shared clonotypes between healthy human individuals. Assay used: immunoSEQ multiplex PCR; TCRdb lists only in-frame clones, some missing. Among roughly 2,000,000 clones listed, just under 95% were seen once. Naive CD8 cells comprised CD45RO-negative, CCR7-positively selected cells, excluding terminally differentiated effector memory CD45RA+ cells. The source material was naive CD8+ T cells sorted from blood. These receptors originate from a man aged 18 to 35 in good health.

The rearrangement links TRBV4-1 to TRBJ2-7; D gene ambiguous. CDR1 and CDR2 (germline): MGHRA, YSYEKL. Trimming left V 1 base short and J 5 bases short, with 12 bases between. There are 14 residues in the CDR3. In DNA, the CDR3 is TGCGCCAGCAGCCAAGTAGGATACAAAGACGAGCAGTACTTC. It translates to CASSQVGYKDEQYF.

The chain joins TRBV5-6 to TRBJ2-5, with D uncertain. V shed 4 bases and J shed 1 base, with 11 bases lying between them. This CDR3 region has 14 residues. CDR1 and CDR2 (germline): SGHDT, YYEEEE. Here the CDR3 reads CASSRRYGQETQYF. The DNA for the CDR3 is TGTGCCAGCAGCCGCCGGTACGGCCAAGAGACCCAGTACTTC.

The chain couples TRBV25-1 to TRBJ1-1; D not certain. The CDR3 sequence is 12 residues long. Between the trimmed V and J ends, which lost 2 bases and 5 bases, there was a span of 6 bases. Germline V gives CDR1 MGHDK, CDR2 SYGVNS. CDR3 bases: TGTGCCAGCAGTGAAGGGTGGACTGAAGCTTTCTTT. This gives the protein CASSEGWTEAFF. The whole variable domain, filled in from reference TRBV25-1 and TRBJ1-1, reads EADIYQTPRYLVIGTGKKITLECSQTMGHDKMYWYQQDPGMELHLIHYSYGVNSTEKGDLSSESTVSRIRTEHFPLTLESARPSHTSQYLCASSEGWTEAFFGQGTRLTVV.

The V call is TRBV30, the J call TRBJ2-3; 7 bases are a match to TRBD1. CDR1 GTSNPN and CDR2 SVGIG come from the germline V gene (reference sequence). CDR3 length equals 14 residues. With 2 bases clipped from V and 2 bases from J, the junction kept 4 bases outside the gene matches. CDR3 sequence: CAWSPTGATDTQYF. The DNA of the CDR3 is TGTGCCTGGAGTCCTACAGGGGCCACAGATACGCAGTATTTT. The full variable domain, its missing parts supplied by reference TRBV30 and TRBJ2-3, is SQTIHQWPATLVQPVGSPLSLECTVEGTSNPNLYWYRQAAGRGLQLLFYSVGIGQISSEVPQNLSASRPQDRQFILSSKKLLLSDSGFYLCAWSPTGATDTQYFGPGTRLTVL.

This clone was recorded a few times. This sequence joins TRBV14 and TRBJ1-2; D remains unclear. This CDR3 region has 13 residues. The germline V gene has CDR1 SGHDN and CDR2 FVKESK. Between the trimmed V and J ends, which lost 1 base and 7 bases, there was a span of 10 bases. This CDR3 reads CASSQGGRAGYTF. CDR3 sequence (DNA): TGTGCCAGCAGCCAAGGCGGGAGAGCTGGCTACACCTTC.

This chain joins TRBV9 and TRBJ2-7; D call uncertain. Germline V CDR1 and CDR2: SGDLS, YYNGEE. The CDR3 is 12 residues long. V was shortened by 2 bases and J by 1 base, with 4 bases between the two germline ends. CDR3 coding DNA: TGTGCCAGCAGCGTTCTATCCTACGAGCAGTACTTC. It codes for CASSVLSYEQYF.

Comment on this clone: The same CDR3 is also encoded by other DNA sequences in this sample. The chain recombines TRBV6-5 with TRBJ2-2, with a weak D call TRBD1 (5 bases). Germline assignment: CDR1 MNHEY and CDR2 SVGAGI. The V end lost 6 bases, the J end lost 6 bases, and 5 bases lay between the germline ends. The CDR3 length is 11 residues. The CDR3, as DNA: TGTGCCAGCAGGGGGCCCGGGGAGCTGTTTTTT. Protein sequence: CASRGPGELFF.

CDR3 nucleotide sequence: TGTGCCAGCAGCTTTAAGGCAGATTATGGCTACACCTTC. As protein: CASSFKADYGYTF. The V gene is TRBV5-5, the J gene TRBJ1-2; unclear D gene. V lost 2 bases and J 5 bases, leaving 10 bases between the germline ends. The length of the CDR3 is 13 residues. Looked up from germline, CDR1 is SGHKS and CDR2 is YYEKEE (reference sequence).

The chain combines TRBV7-8 with TRBJ2-4; 9 bases agree with TRBD1. The germline V gene has CDR1 SGHVS and CDR2 FQNEAQ. J was trimmed by 0 bases and V by 5 bases; bases with no gene match: 11. The CDR3 totals 18 residues. CDR3 sequence: CASSPLGTGTLAKNIQYF. Written as DNA, the CDR3 is TGTGCCAGCAGCCCATTAGGGACAGGGACCCTAGCCAAAAACATTCAGTACTTC.

The chain uses TRBV4-1 and TRBJ2-5; D is unclear. The CDR3 length is 13 residues. Trimming shortened V by 1 base and J by 4 bases, and 7 bases separated the two germline ends. Germline CDR1 is MGHRA and CDR2 is YSYEKL. Here the CDR3 DNA reads TGCGCCAGCAGCCAAGGATGGGGAGAGACCCAGTACTTC. Its translation is CASSQGWGETQYF.

The rearrangement uses TRBV11-2 and TRBJ2-3, with 8 bases matching TRBD2. This CDR3 contains 19 residues. The germline CDR1 and CDR2 sequences are SGHAT and FQNNGV. V was pared by 0 bases and J by 2 bases, with 13 bases of the junction left unmatched. The CDR3 loop reads CASSLEPSGPSFDTDTQYF. In DNA, the CDR3 is TGTGCCAGCAGCTTAGAGCCTAGCGGGCCGTCCTTTGACACAGATACGCAGTATTTT.

The rearrangement uses TRBV7-6 and TRBJ2-6, with D unclear. Trimming left V 5 bases short and J 0 bases short, with 5 bases between. Germline V gene data show CDR1 as SGHVS and CDR2 as FNYEAQ. The CDR3 loop spans 14 amino acids. The chain's CDR3 is CASSQPSGANVLTF. DNA for the CDR3: TGTGCCAGCAGCCAACCCTCTGGGGCCAACGTCCTGACTTTC.

This chain links TRBV28 with TRBJ2-5, with TRBD2 identical over 7 bases. Germline-derived CDR1 and CDR2 are MDHEN and SYDVKM. The trim removed 6 bases at V and 0 bases at J, leaving 7 bases unmatched. CDR3 length: 15 residues. The CDR3 DNA follows: TGTGCCAGCAGGCCGGGACTATATAACCAAGAGACCCAGTACTTC. Amino acids: CASRPGLYNQETQYF.

As concerns this clone: The sample has other DNA sequences that encode this CDR3 too. The chain couples TRBV10-3 to TRBJ2-7; D ambiguous. The CDR3 loop spans 13 amino acids. Germline V lookup: CDR1 ENHRY, CDR2 SYGVKD. V was shortened by 5 bases and J by 1 base, with 9 bases between the two germline ends. The CDR3 region is CAISPDGSYEQYF. As DNA, the CDR3 is TGTGCCATCAGTCCGGACGGGTCCTACGAGCAGTACTTC.

The rearrangement uses TRBV27 and TRBJ2-1; TRBD1 agrees at 7 bases. The CDR3 has 14 amino acids. The V gene's germline CDR1 is MNHEY and CDR2 SMNVEV (reference sequence). The V gene end was trimmed by 6 bases and the J gene end by 8 bases; junction bases not matched to a gene: 10. The CDR3 DNA reads TGTGCCAGCAGCTCCGAGACAGGGTGGCATGAGCAGTTCTTC. Protein sequence: CASSSETGWHEQFF.

The chain is built from TRBV4-1 and TRBJ2-3; 11 nucleotides match TRBD1. This CDR3 is 16 amino acids long. The J segment lost 1 base and the V segment lost 4 bases, leaving 4 bases of the junction unmatched. Germline V gene lookup returns CDR1 MGHRA and CDR2 YSYEKL. CDR3 amino acids: CASSRGQGEGTDTQYF. The CDR3 DNA is TGCGCCAGCAGCCGGGGACAGGGGGAGGGCACAGATACGCAGTATTTT.

V usage is TRBV7-8 and J usage is TRBJ2-7; 7 bases are shared with TRBD2. The trim removed 2 bases at V and 3 bases at J, leaving 4 bases unmatched. CDR3 length equals 14 residues. In germline, CDR1 is SGHVS, CDR2 FQNEAQ. The CDR3 DNA reads TGTGCCAGCAGCTTAAGCCGCGGGGGCTACGAGCAGTACTTC. This translates into CASSLSRGGYEQYF.

The V and J genes are TRBV18 and TRBJ2-7; 10 bases are a match to TRBD1. Looked up from germline, CDR1 is KGHSH and CDR2 is LQKENI. J lost 2 bases, V lost 3 bases, and 4 bases had no gene match. The CDR3 is made up of 15 amino acids. The CDR3 loop is CASSPAGTGAYEQYF. CDR3 DNA sequence: TGTGCCAGCTCACCGGCCGGGACAGGGGCCTACGAGCAGTACTTC.

The chain is built from TRBV5-6 and TRBJ1-4; TRBD1 aligns across 8 bases. CDR3 length equals 14 residues. Germline V gene sequence: CDR1 SGHDT, CDR2 YYEEEE. The J segment lost 4 bases and the V segment lost 4 bases, leaving 3 bases of the junction unmatched. The CDR3 coding sequence is TGTGCCAGCAGCATACAGGGGGATAATGAAAAACTGTTTTTT. Translating it yields CASSIQGDNEKLFF.

The rearrangement uses TRBV7-8 and TRBJ2-7, with D hard to call. Germline V gene sequence: CDR1 SGHVS, CDR2 FQNEAQ. Deletions cut 8 bases from V and 0 bases from J, with 8 bases between. This CDR3 contains 12 residues. The CDR3 DNA reads TGTGCCAGCTACGACATCTCCTACGAGCAGTACTTC. Translation gives CASYDISYEQYF.

CDR3 in DNA: TGTGCCAGTAGTCCCGAGGGGACCGGACCTGAGACCCAGTACTTC. Its protein product is CASSPEGTGPETQYF. V and J are TRBV19 and TRBJ2-5; D possibly matches TRBD1 or TRBD2 (5 bases each). Germline lookup yields CDR1 LNHDA and CDR2 SQIVND (reference sequence). Trimming removed 5 bases at V and 5 bases at J, with 18 bases between. CDR3 length: 15 residues.

The J gene is TRBJ2-2, the V gene TRBV9, with D hard to call. Looked up from germline, CDR1 is SGDLS and CDR2 is YYNGEE. CDR3 size: 14 residues. V shed 3 bases and J shed 7 bases, with 13 bases lying between them. For the CDR3, the DNA is TGTGCCAGCAGCGACCACCCAGTGGTCGGGGAGCTGTTTTTT. Translated, it gives CASSDHPVVGELFF.

The chain employs TRBV27 and TRBJ2-5, with D possibly TRBD2 on 6 matching bases. Germline V CDR1 and CDR2: MNHEY, SMNVEV (reference sequence). This CDR3 is built from 16 residues. Trimming shortened V by 3 bases and J by 0 bases, and 14 bases separated the two germline ends. The CDR3 DNA reads as TGTGCCAGCAGTTTGCGCTGGGGGGTTTACCAAGAGACCCAGTACTTC. Translating gives CASSLRWGVYQETQYF.

The CDR3, as DNA: TGCGCCAGCAGCTGGTCCGGGACTATCGGCTACAATGAGCAGTTCTTC. Amino acids: CASSWSGTIGYNEQFF. The chain carries TRBV4-1 and TRBJ2-1; 7 bases are shared with TRBD2. With 5 bases clipped from V and 3 bases from J, the junction kept 10 bases outside the gene matches. Germline V CDR1 and CDR2: MGHRA, YSYEKL. The CDR3 length is 16 residues.

About this clone itself: Other nucleotide sequences from this sample produce the same CDR3. The chain employs TRBV6-6 and TRBJ2-7; the D gene is possibly TRBD1 (5 bases). The CDR3 runs 13 residues. CDR1 is MNHNY, CDR2 SVGAGI, per germline (reference sequence). The V gene lost 6 bases and the J gene lost 0 bases, with 9 bases spanning the gap. CDR3 DNA sequence: TGTGCCAGCAGCCCTGACAGCTCCTACGAGCAGTACTTC. Translating it yields CASSPDSSYEQYF.

This chain connects TRBV4-1 to TRBJ2-7, with 11 bases lining up with TRBD2. Trimming took 5 bases from V and 7 from J; bases not matched to a gene: 4. Germline CDR1 reads MGHRA; CDR2 reads YSYEKL. The CDR3 contains 13 residues. CDR3 amino acids: CASSLGTSGEQYF. CDR3 nucleotide sequence: TGCGCCAGCAGCTTAGGGACTAGCGGAGAGCAGTACTTC.

A word on this clone: This same CDR3 is encoded by further DNA sequences in the sample. This sequence joins TRBV5-4 and TRBJ1-2; a weak D match, TRBD1 (5 bases). Trimming removed 3 bases from V and 5 bases from J, with 8 bases in between. Germline V gives CDR1 SGHNT, CDR2 YYREEE (reference sequence). The CDR3 is made up of 12 amino acids. The CDR3: CASSSGGYGYTF. In DNA form, the CDR3 reads TGTGCCAGCAGCTCGGGGGGGTATGGCTACACCTTC. Looking up the rest from reference TRBV5-4 and TRBJ1-2 gives the full variable domain: ETGVTQSPTHLIKTRGQQVTLRCSSQSGHNTVSWYQQALGQGPQFIFQYYREEENGRGNFPPRFSGLQFPNYSSELNVNALELDDSALYLCASSSGGYGYTFGSGTRLTVV.

CDR3 nucleotides: TGTGCCAGTAGTATCGAGACAGGTGCCTCCTACGAGCAGTACTTC. Its protein is CASSIETGASYEQYF. This sequence joins TRBV19 and TRBJ2-7; tentatively, D is TRBD1 (6 bases). V lost 3 bases and J lost 0, with 12 bases in between. Germline assignment: CDR1 LNHDA and CDR2 SQIVND (reference sequence). The CDR3 contains 15 residues.

The chain joins TRBV6-1 to TRBJ2-5; unclear D gene. V was trimmed by 0 bases and J by 5 bases, leaving 4 bases between them. CDR1 is MNHNS, CDR2 SASEGT, per germline. This CDR3 has 12 amino acids. CDR3 DNA: TGTGCCAGCAGTGAAGCGGGGGAGACCCAGTACTTC. This gives the protein CASSEAGETQYF.

The J gene is TRBJ2-7, the V gene TRBV2; the D gene is possibly TRBD1 (6 bases). The germline gives CDR1 SNHLY, CDR2 FYNNEI. The CDR3 spans 15 residues. The V and J ends lost 6 bases and 4 bases respectively, with 19 bases between them. CDR3 in DNA: TGTGCCAGCAGGGGGGCAGGGGTCTTAGGATACGAGCAGTACTTC. Amino acid sequence: CASRGAGVLGYEQYF. The complete variable domain, with remaining parts taken from reference TRBV2 and TRBJ2-7, reads EPEVTQTPSHQVTQMGQEVILRCVPISNHLYFYWYRQILGQKVEFLVSFYNNEISEKSEIFDDQFSVERPDGSNFTLKIRSTKLEDSAMYFCASRGAGVLGYEQYFGPGTRLTVT.